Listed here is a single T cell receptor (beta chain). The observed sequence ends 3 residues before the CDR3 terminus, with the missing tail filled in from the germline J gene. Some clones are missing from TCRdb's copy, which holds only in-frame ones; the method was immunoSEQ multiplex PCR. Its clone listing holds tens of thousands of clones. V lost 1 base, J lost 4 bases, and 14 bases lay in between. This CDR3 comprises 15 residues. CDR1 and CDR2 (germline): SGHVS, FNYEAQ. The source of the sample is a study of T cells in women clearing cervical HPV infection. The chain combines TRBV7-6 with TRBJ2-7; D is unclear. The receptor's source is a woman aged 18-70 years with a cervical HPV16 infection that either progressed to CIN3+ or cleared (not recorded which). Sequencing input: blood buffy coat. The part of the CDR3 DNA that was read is TGTGCCAGCAGCTTAGATTCCGGTTTCCCGTACGAG. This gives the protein CASSLDSGFPYE. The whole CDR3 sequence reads CASSLDSGFPYEQYF.